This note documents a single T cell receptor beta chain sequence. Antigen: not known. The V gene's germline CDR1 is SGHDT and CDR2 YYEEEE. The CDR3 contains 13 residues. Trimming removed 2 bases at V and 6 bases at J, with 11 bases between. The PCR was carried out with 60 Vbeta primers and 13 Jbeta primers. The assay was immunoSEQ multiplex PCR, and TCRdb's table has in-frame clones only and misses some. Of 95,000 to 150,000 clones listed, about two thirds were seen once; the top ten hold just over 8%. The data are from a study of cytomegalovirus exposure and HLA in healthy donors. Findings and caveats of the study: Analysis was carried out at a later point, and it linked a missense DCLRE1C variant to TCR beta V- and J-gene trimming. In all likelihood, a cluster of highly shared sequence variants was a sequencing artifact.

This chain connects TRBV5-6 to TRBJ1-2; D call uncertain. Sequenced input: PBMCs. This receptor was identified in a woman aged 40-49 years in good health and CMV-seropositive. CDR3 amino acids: CASSFAGNDGYTF. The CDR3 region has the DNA TGTGCCAGCAGCTTCGCCGGTAATGATGGCTACACCTTC.